These 5 T cell receptor beta chains were all obtained from the same sample, sequenced in a study of identical twins (dated by TCRdb to 2016 to 2017). The library was obtained by 5' RACE. The reads were generated on an Illumina HiSeq 2000. TCRdb redid the processing of the public reads, applying fastp at Q25 and MiXCR, and retained in-frame beta chains. Each entry merges the rows of one CDR3 protein and shows their most common DNA and genes. For this sample there are hundreds of thousands of distinct CDR3 sequences; 12% appear just once. The ten top clones hold 1.5% to 2% of the sample. The data were also submitted as part of a second study, on yellow fever vaccine responses in identical twins.

Sequencing was carried out using PBMCs. The receptors shown here come from a woman under 30 in good health.

This clonotype was seen a single time. V and J are TRBV28 and TRBJ1-4; tentative D call: TRBD1 (6 bases). The V gene lost 6 bases and the J gene lost 8 bases, with 13 bases spanning the gap. CDR1 is MDHEN and CDR2 is SYDVKM in the germline V gene. The CDR3 covers 13 residues. CDR3 residues: CASRVQGREKLFF. Written as DNA, the CDR3 is TGTGCCAGCAGGGTACAGGGTCGCGAAAAACTGTTTTTT.

This clonotype was detected ten times or more. V gene TRBV4-1 combines with J gene TRBJ2-2; D is undetermined. The CDR3 consists of 13 residues. The ends were cut back, 4 bases at V and 4 bases at J, with 7 bases in the middle. Looked up from germline, CDR1 is MGHRA and CDR2 is YSYEKL. DNA for the CDR3: TGCGCCAGCAGCCCGACCATCACCGGGGAGCTGTTTTTT. This encodes CASSPTITGELFF.

Only a few counts were recorded for this clonotype. V usage is TRBV7-2 and J usage is TRBJ1-2; possibly TRBD1 for D (6 bases). Trimming shortened V by 1 base and J by 3 bases, and 15 bases separated the two germline ends. Germline assignment: CDR1 SGHTA and CDR2 FQGNSA. This CDR3 contains 16 residues. CDR3 loop: CASSLGAGASDYGYTF. The CDR3 DNA reads as TGTGCCAGCAGCTTAGGGGCGGGGGCGTCGGACTATGGCTACACCTTC.

There are many counts of this clonotype. This chain connects TRBV20-1 to TRBJ1-6; unclear D gene. Germline CDR1 is DFQATT and CDR2 is SNEGSKA (reference sequence). Trimming took off 4 bases at V and 7 bases at J, with 14 bases between the two ends. This CDR3 is built from 14 residues. The CDR3 bases are TGCAGTGCTACGCCAGGCAGAGAAAATTCACCCCTCCACTTT. Translated, it gives CSATPGRENSPLHF.

This clonotype was picked up many times. The gene calls are TRBV3-1 and TRBJ2-7; TRBD1 agrees at 8 bases. V dropped 1 base and J dropped 6; count of bases not matched to a gene: 5. CDR1 LGHDT and CDR2 YNNKEL come from the germline V gene (reference sequence). There are 14 residues in the CDR3. The CDR3 sequence is CASSQAGTGSEQYF. The CDR3 DNA is TGTGCCAGCAGCCAAGCCGGGACAGGCTCCGAGCAGTACTTC.